Presented here are 18 T cell receptor beta chains from one specimen sequenced in a study of blood T cells in healthy people across ages. A second PCR of 7 to 11 cycles used a sample-barcoded 5' primer and a J-beta primer mix. TCRdb re-called the 5' RACE reads through MiXCR, storing one row per CDR3 protein. The sample includes 650,000 to 900,000 distinct CDR3 sequences, 62% of them seen just once. Sequenced input: blood. The receptors derive from a man aged 25 to 40 in good health.

The chain couples TRBV7-8 to TRBJ2-1; D possibly corresponds to TRBD1 (7 bases). The germline V and J ends were trimmed by 1 base and 4 bases, with 20 bases remaining between them. The CDR3 spans 18 residues. Germline V gene lookup returns CDR1 SGHVS and CDR2 FQNEAQ. This CDR3 reads CASSLGPRGVRLYNEQFF. The CDR3 region has the DNA TGTGCCAGCAGCTTAGGTCCCAGGGGGGTACGACTTTACAATGAGCAGTTCTTC.

The chain couples TRBV12-3 or TRBV12-4 to TRBJ1-2; 9 bases are a match to TRBD1. V was pared by 7 bases and J by 7 bases, with 7 bases of the junction left unmatched. There are 13 residues in the CDR3. This CDR3 reads CASTSTGGGGYTF. The CDR3 coding sequence is TGTGCCAGCACTTCGACAGGGGGGGGTGGCTACACCTTC.

The DNA for the CDR3 is TGTGCCAGCAGCCAAGATGAGGCAGGCGATGAGCAGTTCTTC. It specifies CASSQDEAGDEQFF. The V and J genes are TRBV4-2 and TRBJ2-1, with unresolved D. Per germline, CDR1 LGHNA and CDR2 YNFKEQ. Between the trimmed V and J ends, which lost 0 bases and 8 bases, there was a span of 11 bases. The CDR3 spans 14 residues.

The J gene is TRBJ1-5, the V gene TRBV7-2; 12 nucleotides align to TRBD1. After removal of 6 bases from V and 8 bases from J, the junction contained 8 bases not matched to a gene. The CDR3 is made up of 15 amino acids. Per the germline V gene, CDR1 is SGHTA and CDR2 is FQGNSA. The CDR3 nucleotides read TGTGCCAGCAGACCCGGGACAGGGGGCTTTGAGCCCCAGCATTTT. Translation gives CASRPGTGGFEPQHF.

The V call is TRBV7-2, the J call TRBJ1-1, with D unclear. The V end lost 6 bases, the J end lost 4 bases, and 18 bases lay between the germline ends. The germline V gene has CDR1 SGHTA and CDR2 FQGNSA. The CDR3 length is 15 residues. CDR3 loop: CASSRRLRASTEAFF. The CDR3 bases are TGTGCCAGCAGTCGCCGTTTGCGAGCGAGCACTGAAGCTTTCTTT.

The chain links TRBV28 to TRBJ1-2; D might be TRBD1 (5 bases). In germline, CDR1 is MDHEN, CDR2 SYDVKM. The V end lost 8 bases, the J end lost 3 bases, and 16 bases lay between the germline ends. The length of the CDR3 is 14 residues. This CDR3 is CASDTPGPHYGYTF. CDR3 sequence (DNA): TGTGCCAGCGACACCCCGGGGCCTCACTATGGCTACACCTTC.

J is TRBJ1-1 and V is TRBV4-3; the D is unclear. The CDR3 loop spans 14 amino acids. The V and J ends lost 4 bases and 1 base respectively, with 10 bases between them. Germline loops: CDR1 LGHNA, CDR2 YSLEER. CDR3 coding DNA: TGCGCCAGCAGCCTCAAGGGTTGGAACACTGAAGCTTTCTTT. It translates to CASSLKGWNTEAFF.

This clonotype has a handful of counts. V gene TRBV5-1 combines with J gene TRBJ2-3; D unresolved. The CDR3 is made up of 15 amino acids. Trimming left V 4 bases short and J 3 bases short, with 15 bases between. Germline V lookup: CDR1 SGHRS, CDR2 YFSETQ. The CDR3 spells CASSLLTGLTDTQYF. DNA for the CDR3: TGCGCCAGCAGCCTGTTGACGGGTTTAACAGATACGCAGTATTTT.

In its sample, this clonotype was seen a few times. This chain joins TRBV6-6 and TRBJ2-7, with 8 nucleotides matching TRBD1. The CDR3 spans 15 residues. V was pared by 5 bases and J by 0 bases, with 6 bases of the junction left unmatched. Germline-derived CDR1 and CDR2 are MNHNY and SVGAGI (reference sequence). In DNA form, the CDR3 reads TGTGCCAGCAGTGCGACAGGGGACAGCTCCTACGAGCAGTACTTC. As protein: CASSATGDSSYEQYF.

Details on this clonotype: No conserved phenylalanine or tryptophan ends this CDR3, so it is likely a read error. V usage is TRBV12-3 or TRBV12-4 and J usage is TRBJ2-7, with 7 positions matching TRBD1. The CDR3 loop spans 15 amino acids. Unmatched junction bases numbered 11, after V lost 6 bases and J lost 3 bases. The CDR3 is CASSPRDSHFYEQYL. DNA for the CDR3: TGTGCCAGCAGCCCTCGGGACAGTCACTTCTACGAGCAGTACTTA.

The CDR3 loop reads CASSHRGGSDEQYF. CDR3 sequence (DNA): TGTGCCAGCAGCCACCGGGGGGGCTCTGACGAGCAGTACTTC. V is TRBV7-9 and J is TRBJ2-7; 8 positions agree with TRBD2. CDR1 and CDR2 (germline): SEHNR, FQNEAQ (reference sequence). This CDR3 contains 14 residues. V was clipped by 5 bases and J by 5 bases; unmatched bases: 8.

The chain couples TRBV20-1 to TRBJ1-2; no clear D. The V end was cut by 6 bases, the J end by 2 bases, with 16 bases between. The CDR3 spans 14 residues. Germline V gene lookup returns CDR1 DFQATT and CDR2 SNEGSKA (reference sequence). CDR3 sequence reads: CSANRPGGNYGYTF. The CDR3 DNA reads TGCAGTGCCAATCGTCCGGGAGGCAACTATGGCTACACCTTC.

This clonotype turned up a few times. The chain has TRBV5-1 and TRBJ2-1, with TRBD2 matching over 13 bases. Looked up from germline, CDR1 is SGHRS and CDR2 is YFSETQ. J lost 5 bases, V lost 1 base, and 3 bases had no gene match. This CDR3 has 16 residues. The CDR3 spells CASSLRLAGGHNEQFF. In DNA form, the CDR3 reads TGCGCCAGCAGCTTGAGACTAGCGGGGGGCCACAATGAGCAGTTCTTC.

The chain has TRBV4-2 and TRBJ1-6; 8 bases map to TRBD1. The V segment lost 4 bases and the J segment 6 bases; nucleotides outside the gene matches: 5. The CDR3 is made up of 15 amino acids. Germline CDR1 LGHNA, CDR2 YNFKEQ. The CDR3 spells CASSPGQGANSPLHF. The CDR3 region has the DNA TGTGCCAGCAGCCCCGGGCAGGGGGCTAATTCACCCCTCCACTTT.

CDR3 sequence reads: CASSRPNGTPREQYF. The DNA for the CDR3 is TGTGCCAGCAGCCGTCCTAACGGGACCCCTCGGGAGCAGTACTTC. The rearrangement links TRBV7-2 to TRBJ2-7, with D perhaps assigned TRBD1 or TRBD2 (5 bases each). In germline, CDR1 is SGHTA, CDR2 FQGNSA. V shed 5 bases and J shed 7 bases, with 21 bases lying between them. CDR3 length: 15 residues.

This sequence joins TRBV27 and TRBJ2-1; D is uncertain. Germline V lookup: CDR1 MNHEY, CDR2 SMNVEV (reference sequence). The CDR3 is 12 residues long. The V gene lost 7 bases and the J gene lost 4 bases, with 8 bases spanning the gap. This CDR3 is CASTTSYNEQFF. The CDR3 DNA sequence: TGTGCCAGCACAACCTCTTACAATGAGCAGTTCTTC.

V is TRBV14 and J is TRBJ1-2, with 7 bases matching TRBD1. CDR3 length: 14 amino acids. The ends lost 4 bases at V and 3 bases at J; junction bases unmatched: 5. Germline V gives CDR1 SGHDN, CDR2 FVKESK. The CDR3 spells CASSPRDSYYGYTF. CDR3 DNA sequence: TGTGCCAGCAGCCCCCGGGACAGCTACTATGGCTACACCTTC.

J is TRBJ2-2 and V is TRBV7-9, with D hard to call. The CDR3 extends over 15 amino acids. Trimming took 3 bases from V and 4 from J, leaving 12 bases between them. Germline V CDR1 and CDR2: SEHNR, FQNEAQ (reference sequence). In DNA form, the CDR3 reads TGTGCCAGCAGCTTGCACTCGGTAGCCACCGGGGAGCTGTTTTTT. Its translation is CASSLHSVATGELFF.